The 25 T cell receptor beta chains below all came from one sample that was sequenced in a study of shared clonotypes between healthy human individuals. Sequencing used immunoSEQ multiplex PCR; TCRdb keeps in-frame clones, though not all of them. The sample comprises about 2.1 million clones, roughly 95% of which are singletons, and roughly 1.7% rests with the top ten. CD45RO-negative, CCR7-positively selected cells formed the naive CD8 fraction, excluding terminally differentiated effector memory CD45RA+ cells. Sequenced material: naive CD8+ T cells from PBMCs. Source of these receptors: a man between 18 and 35 years old in good health. Some clones in this sample may be carry-over from other donors' samples.

The table lists this clone with a few counts. The same CDR3 also results from other DNA sequences found in this sample. V gene TRBV5-6 combines with J gene TRBJ2-7, with D maybe TRBD2 (5 bases). The V gene's germline CDR1 is SGHDT and CDR2 YYEEEE. The CDR3 covers 13 residues. Trimming took 4 bases from V and 2 from J, leaving 10 bases between them. The DNA of the CDR3 is TGTGCCAGCAGCCTAGGACTGACCTACGAGCAGTACTTC. Translation gives CASSLGLTYEQYF.

The V gene is TRBV18, the J gene TRBJ2-1, with D possibly TRBD2 on 6 matching bases. Germline CDR1 and CDR2: KGHSH and LQKENI. Trimming cost V 5 bases and J 5 bases, with 16 bases left between them. CDR3 length: 15 amino acids. In nucleotides, the CDR3 is TGTGCCAGCTCAGAGCCGGGAGTCGATGACAATGAGCAGTTCTTC. This codes for CASSEPGVDDNEQFF.

This chain joins TRBV10-3 and TRBJ1-2, with D uncertain. Germline V gene lookup returns CDR1 ENHRY and CDR2 SYGVKD. The germline V and J ends were trimmed by 2 bases and 4 bases, with 8 bases remaining between them. This CDR3 contains 13 residues. DNA of the CDR3: TGTGCCATCAGTGAGGCCAACACCTATGGCTACACCTTC. This gives the protein CAISEANTYGYTF.

The chain recombines TRBV28 with TRBJ2-5; either TRBD1 or TRBD2 may fit D (6 bases each). CDR3 length: 14 amino acids. Germline V gene data show CDR1 as MDHEN and CDR2 as SYDVKM. The V and J ends lost 3 bases and 4 bases respectively, with 12 bases between them. CDR3 in DNA: TGTGCCAGCAGTTTCGAGGGGGGATCAGAGACCCAGTACTTC. Translated, it gives CASSFEGGSETQYF. The full variable domain, in which reference TRBV28 and TRBJ2-5 provide the parts outside the CDR3, is DVKVTQSSRYLVKRTGEKVFLECVQDMDHENMFWYRQDPGLGLRLIYFSYDVKMKEKGDIPEGYSVSREKKERFSLILESASTNQTSMYLCASSFEGGSETQYFGPGTRLLVL.

V and J are TRBV27 and TRBJ2-7; 8 bases are shared with TRBD2. Germline V lookup: CDR1 MNHEY, CDR2 SMNVEV (reference sequence). The CDR3 contains 14 residues. V shed 3 bases, J shed 3 bases, and the junction held 4 bases outside the gene matches. This chain's CDR3 is CASSFAGGFYEQYF. CDR3 in DNA: TGTGCCAGCAGTTTCGCGGGAGGCTTCTACGAGCAGTACTTC.

The J gene is TRBJ2-1, the V gene TRBV5-6, with D unclear. This CDR3 spans 17 amino acids. Germline-derived CDR1 and CDR2 are SGHDT and YYEEEE. V gave up 0 bases and J gave up 6 bases, with 19 bases separating them. The chain's CDR3 is CASSLDQVKPFVNEQFF. In nucleotides, the CDR3 is TGTGCCAGCAGCTTGGATCAGGTTAAGCCTTTCGTCAATGAGCAGTTCTTC.

The J gene is TRBJ1-2, the V gene TRBV9; D perhaps matches TRBD1 (5 bases). V was clipped by 6 bases and J by 6 bases, with 18 bases between them. The V gene's germline CDR1 is SGDLS and CDR2 YYNGEE. The CDR3 contains 14 residues. CDR3 residues: CASKTPGIIDGYTF. CDR3 nucleotide sequence: TGTGCCAGCAAGACTCCAGGGATAATAGATGGCTACACCTTC.

The CDR3 nucleotides read TGTGCCAGCAGTTACGGGTCAGATACGCAGTATTTT. This encodes CASSYGSDTQYF. This rearrangement joins TRBV6-6 to TRBJ2-3; D is unclear. V gave up 2 bases and J gave up 4 bases, with 4 bases separating them. From germline, CDR1 is MNHNY and CDR2 SVGAGI (reference sequence). CDR3 length: 12 amino acids.

The chain is built from TRBV4-1 and TRBJ2-7; D perhaps matches TRBD2 (5 bases). The germline CDR1 and CDR2 sequences are MGHRA and YSYEKL. Trimming shortened V by 0 bases and J by 5 bases, and 26 bases separated the two germline ends. The CDR3 runs 19 residues. Here the CDR3 reads CASSQDQVVRGTGGHEQYF. CDR3 DNA sequence: TGCGCCAGCAGCCAAGACCAGGTGGTACGTGGCACTGGAGGACACGAGCAGTACTTC.

The V and J genes are TRBV19 and TRBJ1-2, with TRBD1 as a possible D gene (6 bases). The germline V gene has CDR1 LNHDA and CDR2 SQIVND (reference sequence). With 3 bases removed from V and 5 bases from J, the gap between germline ends came to 13 bases. This CDR3 is built from 14 residues. CDR3: CASSIGSTGYGYTF. The CDR3 bases are TGTGCCAGTAGTATTGGCTCGACAGGTTATGGCTACACCTTC.

V gene TRBV2 combines with J gene TRBJ2-7, with 9 positions matching TRBD2. V dropped 8 bases and J dropped 0; count of bases not matched to a gene: 17. Germline CDR1 reads SNHLY; CDR2 reads FYNNEI. This CDR3 has 18 amino acids. CDR3 DNA sequence: TGTGCCAGCCCAGCCCCCACTAGCGGGTCCCTAAGCTCCTACGAGCAGTACTTC. Translation gives CASPAPTSGSLSSYEQYF.

The chain recombines TRBV29-1 with TRBJ1-2; D ambiguous. V was trimmed by 5 bases and J by 7 bases, leaving 14 bases between them. The CDR3 length is 12 residues. In germline, CDR1 is SQVTM, CDR2 ANQGSEA. The CDR3 here is CSVISTGSGYTF. For the CDR3, the DNA is TGCAGCGTTATTTCCACGGGGTCTGGCTACACCTTC.

Regarding this clone: Other DNA sequences in this specimen translate into the identical CDR3. The genes are TRBV9 and TRBJ2-5; 9 bases match TRBD1. V lost 0 bases and J lost 5; bases outside the gene matches: 2. The CDR3 is 14 amino acids. CDR1 SGDLS and CDR2 YYNGEE come from the germline V gene. This CDR3 reads CASSVGDRAETQYF. As DNA, the CDR3 is TGTGCCAGCAGCGTAGGGGACAGGGCTGAGACCCAGTACTTC.

The V call is TRBV4-1, the J call TRBJ2-1; 8 nucleotides agree with TRBD2. The CDR3 consists of 16 residues. Looked up from germline, CDR1 is MGHRA and CDR2 is YSYEKL. Trimming removed 6 bases from V and 3 bases from J; junction bases left unmatched: 10. This chain's CDR3 is CASRPRDSGDYNEQFF. The CDR3 bases are TGCGCCAGCAGACCCCGAGATAGCGGGGACTACAATGAGCAGTTCTTC.

This chain uses TRBV5-1 with TRBJ1-1, with D possibly being TRBD1 (5 bases). This CDR3 is built from 16 residues. From germline, CDR1 is SGHRS and CDR2 YFSETQ. V gave up 4 bases and J gave up 3 bases, with 19 bases separating them. CDR3 sequence: CASSAVPSGRDTEAFF. Written as DNA, the CDR3 is TGCGCCAGCAGCGCGGTTCCTTCAGGGCGCGACACTGAAGCTTTCTTT.

This clone was seen once. The chain uses TRBV6-5 and TRBJ2-5; 12 positions agree with TRBD2. The CDR3 extends over 15 amino acids. V was pared by 5 bases and J by 4 bases, with 5 bases of the junction left unmatched. Germline assignment: CDR1 MNHEY and CDR2 SVGAGI. The CDR3 region is CASSVTSGSLETQYF. DNA for the CDR3: TGTGCCAGCAGTGTGACTAGCGGGAGTCTAGAGACCCAGTACTTC.

V is TRBV5-6 and J is TRBJ2-1, with a possible D match to TRBD1 (6 bases). The CDR3 runs 13 residues. The V end was cut by 3 bases, the J end by 8 bases, with 12 bases between. Germline V CDR1 and CDR2: SGHDT, YYEEEE. CDR3 sequence: CASSSGRGYEQFF. The CDR3 DNA follows: TGTGCCAGCAGCTCAGGAAGGGGGTATGAGCAGTTCTTC.

The DNA for the CDR3 is TGCGCCAGCAGCTTGTGGCTAGCGGAGGACAATGAGCAGTTCTTC. This codes for CASSLWLAEDNEQFF. This rearrangement joins TRBV5-1 to TRBJ2-1, with 7 bases that match TRBD2. This CDR3 has 15 amino acids. The germline CDR1 and CDR2 sequences are SGHRS and YFSETQ. V was pared by 1 base and J by 5 bases, with 6 bases of the junction left unmatched. The whole variable domain, filled in from reference TRBV5-1 and TRBJ2-1, reads KAGVTQTPRYLIKTRGQQVTLSCSPISGHRSVSWYQQTPGQGLQFLFEYFSETQRNKGNFPGRFSGRQFSNSRSEMNVSTLELGDSALYLCASSLWLAEDNEQFFGPGTRLTVL.

The chain carries TRBV19 and TRBJ2-5, with D perhaps TRBD2 (5 bases). V shed 6 bases and J shed 0 bases, with 11 bases lying between them. This CDR3 has 14 residues. Germline V gene data show CDR1 as LNHDA and CDR2 as SQIVND (reference sequence). The CDR3 loop is CASRMSGYQETQYF. For the CDR3, the DNA is TGTGCCAGTAGGATGTCGGGGTACCAAGAGACCCAGTACTTC.

This clone is a singleton in its sample. This sequence joins TRBV2 and TRBJ2-3; D is perhaps TRBD2 (5 bases). Germline V lookup: CDR1 SNHLY, CDR2 FYNNEI. V dropped 5 bases and J dropped 4 bases, with 16 bases sitting between them. This CDR3 has 15 residues. The chain's CDR3 is CASSRPSNGADTQYF. The CDR3 region has the DNA TGTGCCAGCAGTAGGCCCTCGAACGGGGCAGATACGCAGTATTTT.

V gene TRBV9 combines with J gene TRBJ2-2; D remains ambiguous. This CDR3 spans 13 amino acids. Trimming pared 6 bases from V and 6 bases from J, leaving 12 bases between. Per germline, CDR1 SGDLS and CDR2 YYNGEE. Written as DNA, the CDR3 is TGTGCCAGCACCCTAGGTGCTGCCGGGGAGCTGTTTTTT. Protein: CASTLGAAGELFF.

In regard to this clone: An end of the junction differs from the germline gene, which may be a read error. The identical CDR3 is also encoded by other nucleotide sequences in the sample. The chain joins TRBV9 to TRBJ2-2; 9 positions agree with TRBD2. The CDR3 spans 13 residues. In germline, CDR1 is SGDLS, CDR2 YYNGEE. CDR3 in DNA: TGTGCCAGTAGCGGGAGTGGGACCGGGGAGCTGTTTTTT. This translates into CASSGSGTGELFF.

To note about this clone: This specimen includes other DNA sequences encoding the same CDR3. The gene calls are TRBV28 and TRBJ2-3, with 10 bases that match TRBD2. The ends lost 5 bases at V and 1 base at J; junction bases unmatched: 0. The CDR3 totals 14 residues. CDR1 is MDHEN, CDR2 SYDVKM, per germline. As DNA, the CDR3 is TGTGCCAGCAGTCTAGCGGGGGGCACAGATACGCAGTATTTT. Its protein is CASSLAGGTDTQYF.

Comment on this clone: This sample includes further DNA sequences coding for the same CDR3. This rearrangement joins TRBV6-5 to TRBJ1-1; D is possibly TRBD1 (6 bases). Trimming removed 2 bases at V and 4 bases at J, with 14 bases between. Per germline, CDR1 MNHEY and CDR2 SVGAGI. This CDR3 has 15 residues. In DNA form, the CDR3 reads TGTGCCAGCAGTTACCTCGGGGGCGAGGGCACTGAAGCTTTCTTT. It codes for CASSYLGGEGTEAFF.

J is TRBJ2-7 and V is TRBV7-9; the match to TRBD1 covers 9 bases. With 6 bases clipped from V and 7 bases from J, the junction kept 13 bases outside the gene matches. Looked up from germline, CDR1 is SEHNR and CDR2 is FQNEAQ (reference sequence). The CDR3 runs 15 residues. The CDR3, as DNA: TGTGCCAGCAGTCGACAGGGGGTCCCCTTGGGGGAGCAGTACTTC. It specifies CASSRQGVPLGEQYF.